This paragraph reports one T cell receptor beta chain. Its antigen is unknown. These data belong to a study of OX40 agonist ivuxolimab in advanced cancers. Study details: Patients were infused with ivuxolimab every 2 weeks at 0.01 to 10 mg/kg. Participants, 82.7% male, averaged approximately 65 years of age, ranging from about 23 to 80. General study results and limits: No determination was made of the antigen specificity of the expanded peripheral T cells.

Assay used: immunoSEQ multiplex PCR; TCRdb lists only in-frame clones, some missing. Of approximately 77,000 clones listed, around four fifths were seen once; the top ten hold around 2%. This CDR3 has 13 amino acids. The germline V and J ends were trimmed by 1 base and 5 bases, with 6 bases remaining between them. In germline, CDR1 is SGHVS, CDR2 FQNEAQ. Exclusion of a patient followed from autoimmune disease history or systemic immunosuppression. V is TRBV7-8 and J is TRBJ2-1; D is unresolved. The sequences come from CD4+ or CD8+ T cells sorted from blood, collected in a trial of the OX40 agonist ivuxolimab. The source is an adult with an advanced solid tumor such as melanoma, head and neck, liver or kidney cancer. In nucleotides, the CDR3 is TGTGCCAGCAGCTTAGAACTCAACAATGAGCAGTTCTTC. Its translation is CASSLELNNEQFF.